Listed below are T cell receptor beta chains from one sample, sequenced in a study of cytomegalovirus exposure and HLA in healthy donors. Produced via immunoSEQ multiplex PCR; TCRdb's table is partial and in-frame only. The profile shows 100,000 to 150,000 clones, 75% to 85% of them singletons. Material: PBMCs. The receptors shown here come from a man aged 18 to 30 in good health and CMV-seronegative. CDR3s include the opening cysteine and the closing phenylalanine or tryptophan. A D gene is named only where the DNA matches it firmly. Rows give clone size only sometimes, using once, few, many, or a class for an expanded clone.

clone size,D gene,V gene,J gene,CDR3 protein,CDR3 DNA
NA,TRBD2,TRBV7-2,TRBJ2-5,CASSLEGLAAQETQYF,TGTGCCAGCAGCTTAGAGGGGCTAGCGGCACAAGAGACCCAGTACTTC
NA,NA,TRBV7-2,TRBJ1-3,CASSGQGRNTIYF,TGTGCCAGCAGCGGCCAGGGCAGGAACACCATATATTTT
NA,TRBD1,TRBV2,TRBJ1-5,CASKGQGLYQPQHF,TGTGCCAGCAAAGGACAGGGTCTATATCAGCCCCAGCATTTT
NA,TRBD2,TRBV5-1,TRBJ2-7,CASRASGTYEQYF,TGCGCCAGCAGGGCTAGCGGAACCTACGAGCAGTACTTC
once,TRBD2,TRBV7-3,TRBJ2-1,CASSRWYRPTSGYNEQFF,TGTGCCAGCAGCCGCTGGTATAGGCCTACTAGCGGTTACAATGAGCAGTTCTTC
NA,NA,TRBV9,TRBJ1-2,CASSVVQDNYGYTF,TGTGCCAGCAGCGTAGTTCAGGATAACTATGGCTACACCTTC
NA,NA,TRBV6-5,TRBJ1-1,CASSYGRGSTEAFF,TGTGCCAGCAGTTACGGCAGGGGTTCCACTGAAGCTTTCTTT
NA,NA,TRBV27,TRBJ2-5,CASSSISRETQYF,TGTGCCAGCAGTTCGATTTCACGGGAGACCCAGTACTTC
NA,TRBD1,TRBV7-2,TRBJ2-1,CASSSRPPGQGVEQFF,TGTGCCAGCAGCTCACGGCCCCCGGGACAGGGGGTTGAGCAGTTCTTC
once,NA,TRBV2,TRBJ1-5,CASSETPREGDQPQHF,TGTGCCAGCAGTGAAACCCCCAGGGAGGGGGATCAGCCCCAGCATTTT
NA,TRBD2,TRBV9,TRBJ2-1,CASSVAQPTSYWGGEQFF,TGTGCCAGCAGCGTAGCTCAGCCGACTAGTTATTGGGGGGGGGAGCAGTTCTTC
NA,NA,TRBV7-6,TRBJ2-1,CASSLDGGSYNEQFF,TGTGCCAGCAGCTTAGATGGCGGCTCCTACAATGAGCAGTTCTTC
NA,TRBD1,TRBV6-1,TRBJ1-4,CASSEQGVTTPTHEKLFF,TGTGCCAGCAGTGAACAGGGGGTGACTACCCCCACCCATGAAAAACTGTTTTTT
NA,TRBD2,TRBV19,TRBJ2-3,CASSIGQAGRDTQYF,TGTGCCAGTAGTATAGGCCAAGCGGGACGAGATACGCAGTATTTT
NA,NA,TRBV18,TRBJ2-7,CASSQLDSSGPYEQYF,TGTGCCAGCTCACAACTGGACAGCTCAGGACCCTACGAGCAGTACTTC
NA,TRBD1,TRBV7-9,TRBJ2-4,CASSSEGQGNIQYF,TGTGCCAGCAGCTCGGAGGGACAGGGGAACATTCAGTACTTC
NA,TRBD1,TRBV19,TRBJ1-5,CASSVRQGYNQPQHF,TGTGCCAGTAGTGTGCGACAGGGGTATAATCAGCCCCAGCATTTT
NA,TRBD2,TRBV19,TRBJ2-1,CASNPLAGAYNEQFF,TGTGCCAGTAACCCTCTAGCGGGAGCCTACAATGAGCAGTTCTTC
few,NA,TRBV6-1,TRBJ1-4,CASRPQVTTNEKLFF,TGTGCCAGCAGGCCACAGGTGACAACTAATGAAAAACTGTTTTTT
NA,TRBD2,TRBV11-1,TRBJ2-1,CASSSFLTGGSYNEQFF,TGTGCCAGCAGCTCCTTCCTCACGGGAGGTTCCTACAATGAGCAGTTCTTC
few,NA,TRBV5-1,TRBJ2-2,CASSFPSGELFF,TGCGCCAGCAGCTTCCCGTCCGGGGAGCTGTTTTTT
once,TRBD2,TRBV27,TRBJ2-7,CASGTSGRATYEQYF,TGTGCCAGCGGGACTAGCGGGAGGGCTACCTACGAGCAGTACTTC
NA,NA,TRBV7-9,TRBJ1-6,CASSFLARKNTHSPLHF,TGTGCCAGCAGCTTCCTCGCGCGGAAGAACACCCATTCACCCCTCCACTTT
NA,TRBD1,TRBV6-5,TRBJ1-1,CASTRAGGTEAFF,TGTGCCAGCACCCGAGCAGGGGGCACTGAAGCTTTCTTT
NA,TRBD1,TRBV6-6,TRBJ2-7,CASAGTGGYEQYF,TGTGCCAGTGCCGGGACAGGGGGCTACGAGCAGTACTTC
NA,NA,TRBV2,TRBJ2-3,CASSPRLETQYF,TGTGCCAGCAGCCCCAGACTCGAAACGCAGTATTTT
NA,NA,TRBV19,TRBJ1-5,CATEGQGIGPQHF,TGTGCCACGGAGGGTCAGGGAATAGGGCCCCAGCATTTT